This TCR beta chain emerged from a study of early T cells in non-severe SARS-CoV-2 infection. The wider study: Chains were unpaired, as sequencing was done on bulk RNA from unsorted whole blood.

Study-wide points: Matching results from VDJdb favored anti-spike CD8 responses, leaving private and CD4 specificities undetected.

This clonotype appeared many times. As yet, its antigen is unknown. The J segment lost 3 bases and the V segment lost 3 bases, leaving 3 bases of the junction unmatched. This CDR3 has 13 amino acids. Germline CDR1 SGDLS, CDR2 YYNGEE. Individual cDNA molecules received unique molecular identifiers during library preparation. TCRdb re-called the 5' RACE reads through MiXCR, storing one row per CDR3 protein. The table includes some 96,000 distinct CDR3 sequences, roughly 11% detected once. The sample was whole blood, taken at baseline. The chain has TRBV9 and TRBJ2-7, with TRBD1 matching 7 bases. The TCR sequence derives from an adult who was a healthcare worker with PCR-confirmed SARS-CoV-2 infection or an uninfected control (not recorded which). CDR3: CASSAGDSYEQYF. For the CDR3, the DNA is TGTGCCAGCAGCGCCGGGGACAGCTACGAGCAGTACTTC.